These 32 T cell receptor beta chains were all obtained from the same sample, sequenced in a study of response to subunit inactivated influenza vaccine. One entry per CDR3 protein, called by TCRdb with MiXCR from the RT-PCR reads. The repertoire holds 550,000 to 800,000 distinct CDR3 sequences, with around a sixth as singletons. The input for sequencing was PBMCs from blood, taken about 12 days after vaccination. These receptors originate from a man aged 45-65 years who received an inactivated influenza vaccine.

V and J are TRBV2 and TRBJ2-7; D remains unclear. Germline loops: CDR1 SNHLY, CDR2 FYNNEI. This CDR3 is 14 amino acids long. The V gene lost 1 base and the J gene lost 0 bases, with 7 bases spanning the gap. CDR3 loop: CASSEELNSYEQYF. Here the CDR3 DNA reads TGTGCCAGCAGTGAAGAACTAAACTCCTACGAGCAGTACTTC.

The chain employs TRBV4-2 and TRBJ1-3; no reliable D call. This CDR3 has 14 residues. CDR1 is LGHNA and CDR2 is YNFKEQ in the germline V gene. The ends were cut back, 0 bases at V and 5 bases at J, with 8 bases in the middle. This CDR3 reads CASSQDRPRNTIYF. The CDR3 DNA is TGTGCCAGCAGCCAAGATCGGCCCCGAAACACCATATATTTT.

The chain uses TRBV20-1 and TRBJ1-5; 10 positions match TRBD1. The CDR3 is 13 amino acids. The V gene's germline CDR1 is DFQATT and CDR2 SNEGSKA (reference sequence). Trimming cost V 5 bases and J 6 bases; bases outside gene matches: 4. CDR3 in DNA: TGCAGTGCTGGGAGGACAGGGGGTCAGCCCCAGCATTTT. Translated, it gives CSAGRTGGQPQHF.

The chain links TRBV7-2 to TRBJ2-3; D remains unclear. This CDR3 spans 15 amino acids. CDR1 is SGHTA and CDR2 is FQGNSA in the germline V gene. Between the trimmed V and J ends, which lost 2 bases and 2 bases, there was a span of 11 bases. This chain's CDR3 is CASSLWLGHTDTQYF. The CDR3 DNA reads as TGTGCCAGCAGCTTATGGCTAGGGCACACAGATACGCAGTATTTT.

Note on this clonotype: Its ends do not fully match the called genes, so a read error is possible. V and J are TRBV7-7 and TRBJ2-1; 8 bases match TRBD2. The V gene's germline CDR1 is SSHAT and CDR2 FNYEAQ (reference sequence). The CDR3 sequence is 14 residues long. CDR3: CASSLAGWTNEQFF. CDR3 DNA: TGTGCTAGCAGCTTAGCGGGGTGGACGAATGAGCAGTTCTTC. The entire variable domain, with the rest obtained from reference TRBV7-7 and TRBJ2-1, is as follows: GAGVSQSPRYKVTKRGQDVTLRCDPISSHATLYWYQQALGQGPEFLTYFNYEAQPDKSGLPSDRFSAERPEGSISTLTIQRTEQRDSAMYRCASSLAGWTNEQFFGPGTRLTVL.

This clonotype was seen ten or more times. A junction boundary mismatches the germline segment, possibly from a read error. V usage is TRBV2 and J usage is TRBJ2-3; D may be TRBD2 (6 bases). Germline CDR1 SNHLY, CDR2 FYNNEI. CDR3 size: 12 residues. CDR3: CASSEARELARF. In DNA, the CDR3 is TGTGCCAGCAGTGAAGCTCGGGAACTAGCCCGTTTT.

This clonotype was counted ten times or more. This chain connects TRBV12-3 or TRBV12-4 to TRBJ2-7; no clear D gene. This CDR3 region has 11 residues. V was cut by 8 bases and J by 5 bases, with 10 bases left in between. CDR3 protein: CASGPWHEQYF. In DNA, the CDR3 is TGTGCCAGCGGACCTTGGCACGAGCAGTACTTC.

The chain recombines TRBV6-2 or TRBV6-3 with TRBJ1-2; D not resolved. The CDR3 loop spans 13 amino acids. Trimming left V 2 bases short and J 8 bases short, with 12 bases between. CDR1 and CDR2 (germline): MNHEY, SVGEGT. CDR3 residues: CASSYEVVDGYTF. The CDR3 region has the DNA TGTGCCAGCAGTTACGAAGTCGTCGACGGCTACACCTTC.

The chain carries TRBV7-8 and TRBJ2-3; 9 bases map to TRBD2. Germline CDR1 SGHVS, CDR2 FQNEAQ. This CDR3 has 15 residues. Trimming cost V 5 bases and J 3 bases; bases outside gene matches: 6. CDR3 amino acids: CASSRVLAGTDTQYF. The CDR3, as DNA: TGTGCCAGCAGCCGAGTCCTAGCGGGGACAGATACGCAGTATTTT.

The V and J genes are TRBV19 and TRBJ2-7; D is uncertain. Trimming took off 3 bases at V and 7 bases at J, with 16 bases between the two ends. This CDR3 comprises 14 residues. Germline loops: CDR1 LNHDA, CDR2 SQIVND (reference sequence). For the CDR3, the DNA is TGTGCCAGTAGTATTGTGTCGACGGTCGGGGAGCAGTACTTC. This gives the protein CASSIVSTVGEQYF.

There are many counts of this clonotype. The rearrangement links TRBV6-5 to TRBJ1-1; D perhaps matches TRBD1 (5 bases). This CDR3 has 13 amino acids. Germline assignment: CDR1 MNHEY and CDR2 SVGAGI. V was trimmed by 0 bases and J by 6 bases, leaving 8 bases between them. CDR3 coding DNA: TGTGCCAGCAGTTACTCAGCGGGGCCTGAAGCTTTCTTT. Its translation: CASSYSAGPEAFF.

This clonotype occurred a few times. This chain joins TRBV15 and TRBJ1-5; D unresolved. The length of the CDR3 is 12 residues. Germline V gives CDR1 LNHNV, CDR2 YYDKDF (reference sequence). The V end lost 5 bases, the J end lost 6 bases, and 8 bases lay between the germline ends. Here the CDR3 reads CATSGEGQPQHF. The CDR3 DNA sequence: TGTGCCACCAGCGGTGAAGGTCAGCCCCAGCATTTT.

This clonotype occurred many times. The chain is built from TRBV29-1 and TRBJ2-5; D uncertain. CDR1 is SQVTM and CDR2 is ANQGSEA in the germline V gene. The CDR3 spans 13 residues. Trimming shortened V by 2 bases and J by 5 bases, and 12 bases separated the two germline ends. The CDR3 protein is CSVEKRRLETQYF. CDR3 in DNA: TGCAGCGTTGAAAAGAGGCGGTTGGAGACCCAGTACTTC. The full variable domain, completed using reference TRBV29-1 and TRBJ2-5, is SAVISQKPSRDICQRGTSLTIQCQVDSQVTMMFWYRQQPGQSLTLIATANQGSEATYESGFVIDKFPISRPNLTFSTLTVSNMSPEDSSIYLCSVEKRRLETQYFGPGTRLLVL.

This clonotype was picked up a small number of times. This chain links TRBV29-1 with TRBJ1-5; tentatively, D is TRBD1 (6 bases). There are 17 residues in the CDR3. The germline V gene encodes CDR1 SQVTM and CDR2 ANQGSEA. V gave up 4 bases and J gave up 2 bases, with 21 bases separating them. The CDR3 bases are TGCAGCGTTGCGAAGGGGGGGGTGCGGGGCGGCAATCAGCCCCAGCATTTT. This translates into CSVAKGGVRGGNQPQHF.

This clonotype was recorded a few times. This chain uses TRBV9 with TRBJ2-5; 8 bases map to TRBD1. The germline CDR1 and CDR2 sequences are SGDLS and YYNGEE. The CDR3 covers 16 residues. The V and J ends lost 0 bases and 6 bases, in that order; junction bases with no gene match: 10. The CDR3 DNA sequence: TGTGCCAGCAGCGTAGGTGGGACAGGCCCCGGACAGACCCAGTACTTC. Translation gives CASSVGGTGPGQTQYF.

The chain combines TRBV5-1 with TRBJ2-1; 7 nucleotides align to TRBD2. The germline V gene has CDR1 SGHRS and CDR2 YFSETQ. The CDR3 is 12 residues long. Trimming took 3 bases from V and 6 from J; bases not matched to a gene: 0. The CDR3 DNA sequence: TGCGCCAGCAGCTCTAGCGGCAATGAGCAGTTCTTC. This translates into CASSSSGNEQFF.

This clonotype was counted many times. The chain uses TRBV18 and TRBJ2-1, with 13 positions matching TRBD2. The ends lost 6 bases at V and 7 bases at J; junction bases unmatched: 9. The CDR3 consists of 16 residues. Germline CDR1 KGHSH, CDR2 LQKENI. The DNA for the CDR3 is TGTGCCAGCTCTCTTGGACTAGCGGGGGCTGGGAATGAGCAGTTCTTC. This translates into CASSLGLAGAGNEQFF. The whole variable domain, filled in from reference TRBV18 and TRBJ2-1, reads NAGVMQNPRHLVRRRGQEARLRCSPMKGHSHVYWYRQLPEEGLKFMVYLQKENIIDESGMPKERFSAEFPKEGPSILRIQQVVRGDSAAYFCASSLGLAGAGNEQFFGPGTRLTVL.

This clonotype was seen a few times. The chain couples TRBV20-1 to TRBJ2-7; TRBD2 matches at 7 bases. Trimming at V came to 0 bases and at J to 0 bases, leaving 8 bases not matched to a gene. CDR1 and CDR2 from the germline V gene are DFQATT and SNEGSKA (reference sequence). The CDR3 covers 16 residues. In DNA, the CDR3 is TGCAGTGCTAGAGATTTTCGGGCGGGGGACTCCTACGAGCAGTACTTC. It encodes CSARDFRAGDSYEQYF.

The J gene is TRBJ1-2, the V gene TRBV28; D unclear. The germline V gene encodes CDR1 MDHEN and CDR2 SYDVKM. V was clipped by 4 bases and J by 1 base, with 13 bases between them. The CDR3 consists of 15 residues. DNA for the CDR3: TGTGCCAGCAGTTCCCCCTCGGGCGGTAACTATGGCTACACCTTC. Residues: CASSSPSGGNYGYTF.

The sample holds many counts of this clonotype. J is TRBJ2-7 and V is TRBV11-2; D is possibly TRBD2 (6 bases). Germline V gene sequence: CDR1 SGHAT, CDR2 FQNNGV. The ends were cut back, 0 bases at V and 3 bases at J, with 21 bases in the middle. This CDR3 is built from 18 residues. CDR3: CASSLELFVGGGHYEQYF. CDR3 sequence (DNA): TGTGCCAGCAGCTTAGAATTATTCGTTGGGGGAGGACACTACGAGCAGTACTTC.

This clonotype appeared a few times. The V and J genes are TRBV12-3 or TRBV12-4 and TRBJ2-3; 8 nucleotides line up with TRBD1. This CDR3 is built from 14 residues. The ends lost 6 bases at V and 4 bases at J; junction bases unmatched: 6. CDR3 sequence reads: CASRSIRGPDTQYF. In DNA, the CDR3 is TGTGCCAGCAGGTCCATCAGGGGGCCAGATACGCAGTATTTT.

J is TRBJ2-7 and V is TRBV27; perhaps TRBD1 as D (5 bases). This CDR3 region has 15 residues. Deletions cut 2 bases from V and 3 bases from J, with 14 bases between. CDR1 MNHEY and CDR2 SMNVEV come from the germline V gene (reference sequence). The CDR3 loop reads CASSLARGRSYEQYF. Here the CDR3 DNA reads TGTGCCAGCAGTTTAGCAAGGGGCCGCAGCTACGAGCAGTACTTC.

This clonotype was seen more than once but under ten times. The chain couples TRBV6-1 to TRBJ2-6; D is uncertain. The V gene lost 0 bases and the J gene lost 2 bases, with 8 bases spanning the gap. Per the germline V gene, CDR1 is MNHNS and CDR2 is SASEGT. This CDR3 has 16 residues. The CDR3 protein is CASSEALGPGANVLTF. The CDR3 DNA reads TGTGCCAGCAGTGAAGCGCTAGGTCCTGGGGCCAACGTCCTGACTTTC.

This clonotype was picked up a small number of times. The chain links TRBV30 to TRBJ1-4, with no clear D. The CDR3 spans 14 residues. Per the germline V gene, CDR1 is GTSNPN and CDR2 is SVGIG (reference sequence). The V end was cut by 1 base, the J end by 8 bases, with 14 bases between. DNA for the CDR3: TGTGCCTGGAGTGAGGTCGCCAGAGGGGAAAAACTGTTTTTT. Translating gives CAWSEVARGEKLFF.

This clonotype occurred a few times. V is TRBV6-5 and J is TRBJ2-3; 10 bases align to TRBD2. The V gene's germline CDR1 is MNHEY and CDR2 SVGAGI. The CDR3 sequence is 16 residues long. The V gene end was trimmed by 1 base and the J gene end by 5 bases; junction bases not matched to a gene: 6. This CDR3 is CASSYLGLAIGDTQYF. The CDR3, as DNA: TGTGCCAGCAGTTACTTGGGACTAGCGATTGGAGATACGCAGTATTTT.

V is TRBV6-2 or TRBV6-3 and J is TRBJ2-3; 7 bases align to TRBD2. The trim removed 4 bases at V and 5 bases at J, leaving 12 bases unmatched. This CDR3 is built from 16 residues. Germline V lookup: CDR1 MNHEY, CDR2 SVGEGT. The DNA for the CDR3 is TGTGCCAGCAGTTCCATCGAGAGCCCGGGAGGAGATACGCAGTATTTT. This sequence encodes CASSSIESPGGDTQYF.

This clonotype occurred once. The chain joins TRBV5-4 to TRBJ2-1; D not resolved. V lost 1 base, J lost 4 bases, and 12 bases lay in between. This CDR3 spans 15 amino acids. CDR1 is SGHNT and CDR2 is YYREEE in the germline V gene (reference sequence). DNA for the CDR3: TGTGCCAGCAGCTTGATGAATGGCGGATACAATGAGCAGTTCTTC. Its protein product is CASSLMNGGYNEQFF.

The chain uses TRBV20-1 and TRBJ1-1; 8 bases line up with TRBD1. Germline trimming cut 3 bases from V and 6 bases from J; bases unmatched to any gene: 9. CDR1 and CDR2 from the germline V gene are DFQATT and SNEGSKA (reference sequence). There are 14 residues in the CDR3. The CDR3 sequence is CSARTGVRTSEAFF. The CDR3 DNA is TGCAGTGCTAGGACAGGGGTGCGGACCTCTGAAGCTTTCTTT.

This clonotype has more than one count but fewer than ten. This rearrangement joins TRBV6-5 to TRBJ1-1; D gene uncertain. CDR1 and CDR2 from the germline V gene are MNHEY and SVGAGI. Trimming cost V 4 bases and J 5 bases, with 20 bases left between them. There are 16 residues in the CDR3. CDR3: CASSLRASVSGTEAFF. As DNA, the CDR3 is TGTGCCAGCAGTTTGAGGGCATCGGTCTCCGGGACTGAAGCTTTCTTT.

Only a few counts were recorded for this clonotype. The gene calls are TRBV5-1 and TRBJ2-2; D call uncertain. The V end was cut by 4 bases, the J end by 2 bases, with 12 bases between. CDR1 is SGHRS and CDR2 is YFSETQ in the germline V gene. The CDR3 is made up of 15 amino acids. CDR3 region: CASSRRQENTGELFF. In DNA form, the CDR3 reads TGCGCCAGCAGCCGAAGACAAGAAAACACCGGGGAGCTGTTTTTT.

At least ten counts were recorded for this clonotype. The chain joins TRBV6-1 to TRBJ2-3; the match to TRBD2 covers 9 bases. The CDR3 sequence is 14 residues long. CDR1 and CDR2 (germline): MNHNS, SASEGT. V lost 8 bases, J lost 1 base, and 4 bases stayed unmatched. The CDR3 here is CASPAGGGTDTQYF. The CDR3 coding sequence is TGTGCCAGCCCCGCGGGAGGGGGCACAGATACGCAGTATTTT.

There are a few counts of this clonotype. The gene calls are TRBV4-2 and TRBJ2-3; 7 bases map to TRBD1. V was pared by 4 bases and J by 1 base, with 11 bases of the junction left unmatched. The CDR3 length is 17 residues. Germline CDR1 LGHNA, CDR2 YNFKEQ. CDR3 amino acids: CASSLSRGLGRTDTQYF. The CDR3 bases are TGTGCCAGCAGCCTTTCGAGGGGGCTAGGACGCACAGATACGCAGTATTTT.